What follows describes a single T cell receptor (beta chain). This sample was included in a study of blood T cell repertoires in COVID-19. TCRdb's copy holds only in-frame clones and misses some; the assay was immunoSEQ multiplex PCR. Of a few hundred thousand clones listed, 80% to 90% are singletons. Sequencing was done on a sample of PBMCs or T cells enriched from blood (not recorded which). This TCR came from a man aged 18 to 29 who had recovered from COVID-19.

The CDR3 bases are TGTGCCAGCTCACCAGCAGGCAGGGGGCTTGATGGCTACACCTTC. Translation: CASSPAGRGLDGYTF. The V gene is TRBV18, the J gene TRBJ1-2; 8 nucleotides agree with TRBD1. The CDR3 length is 15 residues. The V gene end was trimmed by 2 bases and the J gene end by 6 bases; junction bases not matched to a gene: 8. The germline V gene has CDR1 KGHSH and CDR2 LQKENI.